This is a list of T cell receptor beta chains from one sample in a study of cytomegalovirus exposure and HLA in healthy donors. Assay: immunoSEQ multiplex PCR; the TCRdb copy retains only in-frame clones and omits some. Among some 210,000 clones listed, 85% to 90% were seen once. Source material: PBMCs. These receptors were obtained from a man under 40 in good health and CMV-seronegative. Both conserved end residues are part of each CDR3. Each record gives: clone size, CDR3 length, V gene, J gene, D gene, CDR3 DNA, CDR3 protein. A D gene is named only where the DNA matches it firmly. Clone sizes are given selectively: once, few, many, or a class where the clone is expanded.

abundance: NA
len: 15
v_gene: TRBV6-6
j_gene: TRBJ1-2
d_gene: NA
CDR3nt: TGTGCCAGCAGTGCCATCCGACAGAGTGACTATGGCTACACCTTC
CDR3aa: CASSAIRQSDYGYTF

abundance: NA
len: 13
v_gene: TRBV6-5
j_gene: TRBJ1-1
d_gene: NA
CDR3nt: TGTGCCAGCTCCCGGGGGTTGAACACTGAAGCTTTCTTT
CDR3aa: CASSRGLNTEAFF

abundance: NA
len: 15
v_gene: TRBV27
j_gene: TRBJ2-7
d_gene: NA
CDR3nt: TGTGCCAGCAGATCGACTAGGGGGGGCTCCTACGAGCAGTACTTC
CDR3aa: CASRSTRGGSYEQYF

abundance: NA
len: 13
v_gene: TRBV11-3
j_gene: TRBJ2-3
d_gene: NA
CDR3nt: TGTGCCAGCAGCTTGAGGGGCACAGATACGCAGTATTTT
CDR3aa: CASSLRGTDTQYF

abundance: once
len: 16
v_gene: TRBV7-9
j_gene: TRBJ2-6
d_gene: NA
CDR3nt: TGTGCCAGCAGCTTAGGGCGGGTTTCCGGGGCCAACGTCCTGACTTTC
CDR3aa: CASSLGRVSGANVLTF

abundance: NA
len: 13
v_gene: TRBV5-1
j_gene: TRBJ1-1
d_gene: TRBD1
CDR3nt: TGCGCCAGCAGCTTACAGGGGGCGAGTGAAGCTTTCTTT
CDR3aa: CASSLQGASEAFF

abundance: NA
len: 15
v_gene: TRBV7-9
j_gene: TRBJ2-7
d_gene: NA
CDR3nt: TGTGCCAGCAGCTTAAGGGATGGCGGGACCTACGAGCAGTACTTC
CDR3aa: CASSLRDGGTYEQYF

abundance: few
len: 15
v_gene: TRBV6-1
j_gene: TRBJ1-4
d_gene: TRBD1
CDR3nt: TGTGCCAGCAGTGAGCAGGGGGGCATCCATGAAAAACTGTTTTTT
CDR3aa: CASSEQGGIHEKLFF

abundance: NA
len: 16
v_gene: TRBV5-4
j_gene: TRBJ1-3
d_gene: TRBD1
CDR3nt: TGTGCCAGCAGCCTTACCCCGGACAGGTTGGGAAACACCATATATTTT
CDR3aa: CASSLTPDRLGNTIYF

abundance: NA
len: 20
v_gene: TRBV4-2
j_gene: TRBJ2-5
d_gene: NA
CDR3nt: TGTGCCAGCAGCCAACACGAGACCCCCCCCCAGCGGCTGTACCAAGAGACCCAGTACTTC
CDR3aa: CASSQHETPPQRLYQETQYF

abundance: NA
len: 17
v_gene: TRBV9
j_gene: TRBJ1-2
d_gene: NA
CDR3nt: TGTGCCAGCAGCGTAGGAGGGAGCCGCCAGGGGCCCTTTGGCTACACCTTC
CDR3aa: CASSVGGSRQGPFGYTF

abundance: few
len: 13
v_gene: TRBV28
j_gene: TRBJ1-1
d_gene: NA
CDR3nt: TGTGCCAGCAGGTTGACAGGGAACACTGAAGCTTTCTTT
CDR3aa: CASRLTGNTEAFF

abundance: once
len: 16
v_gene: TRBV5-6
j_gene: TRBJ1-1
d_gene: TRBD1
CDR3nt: TGTGCCAGCAGCGGAATGACAGGGGGCTTTGGCACTGAAGCTTTCTTT
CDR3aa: CASSGMTGGFGTEAFF

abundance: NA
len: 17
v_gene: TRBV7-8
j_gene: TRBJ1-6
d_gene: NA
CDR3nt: TGTGCCAGCAGTACTGGTGGGCAGCCTTATTACCCCTCACCCCTCCACTTT
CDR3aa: CASSTGGQPYYPSPLHF

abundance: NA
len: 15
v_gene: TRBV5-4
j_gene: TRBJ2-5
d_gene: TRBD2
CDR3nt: TGTGCCAGCAGCTTTGGCGGGGGGGACTCAGAGACCCAGTACTTC
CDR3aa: CASSFGGGDSETQYF

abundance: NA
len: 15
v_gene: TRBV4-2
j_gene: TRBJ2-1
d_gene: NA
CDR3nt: TGTGCCAGCAGCCAAGTATCCCAGGGAGGCAATGAGCAGTTCTTC
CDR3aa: CASSQVSQGGNEQFF

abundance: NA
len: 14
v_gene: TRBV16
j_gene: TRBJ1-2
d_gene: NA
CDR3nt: TGTGCCAGCAGCCAATGGACAGTCGGTTCTGGCTACACCTTC
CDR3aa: CASSQWTVGSGYTF

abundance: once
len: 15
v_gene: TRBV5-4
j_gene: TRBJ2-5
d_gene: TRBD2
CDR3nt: TGTGCCAGCAGCTTGGGTGGCGGGAGAACGGAGACCCAGTACTTC
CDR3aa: CASSLGGGRTETQYF

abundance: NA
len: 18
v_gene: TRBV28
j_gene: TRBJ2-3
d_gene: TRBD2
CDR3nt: TGTGCCAGCAGTGCCCCTATCGTTGCCAGCGGGGAAACAGATACGCAGTATTTT
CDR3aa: CASSAPIVASGETDTQYF

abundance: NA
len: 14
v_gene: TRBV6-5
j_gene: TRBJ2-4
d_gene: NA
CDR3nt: TGTGCCAGCAGTAAAAGGGGGGCCAAAAACATTCAGTACTTC
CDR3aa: CASSKRGAKNIQYF

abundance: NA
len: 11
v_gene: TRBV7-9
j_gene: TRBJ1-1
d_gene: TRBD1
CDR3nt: TGTGCCAGCGGACAGGGGTCTGAAGCTTTCTTT
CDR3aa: CASGQGSEAFF

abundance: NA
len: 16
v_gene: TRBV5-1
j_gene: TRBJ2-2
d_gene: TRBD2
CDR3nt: TGCGCCAGCAGCCCGGGACTAGCGGGAGGGTCCGGGGAGCTGTTTTTT
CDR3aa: CASSPGLAGGSGELFF

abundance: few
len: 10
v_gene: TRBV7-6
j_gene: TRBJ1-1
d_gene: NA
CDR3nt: TGTGCCAGCAGCTCCGAGGGAGCTTTCTTT
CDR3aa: CASSSEGAFF

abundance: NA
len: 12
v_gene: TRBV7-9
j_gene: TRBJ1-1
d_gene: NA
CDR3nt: TGTGCCAGCAGCAGCAAAAGCACTGAAGCTTTCTTT
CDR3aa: CASSSKSTEAFF

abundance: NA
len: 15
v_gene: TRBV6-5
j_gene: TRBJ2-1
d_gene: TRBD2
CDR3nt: TGTGCCAGCAGTTACTCGACTAGCGGGGCCCATGAGCAGTTCTTC
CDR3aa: CASSYSTSGAHEQFF

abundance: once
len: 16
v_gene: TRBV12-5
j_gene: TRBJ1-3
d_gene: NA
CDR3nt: TGTGCTAGTGGTTTGCCCCACAGTGAAGCTCGAAACACCATATATTTT
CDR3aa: CASGLPHSEARNTIYF

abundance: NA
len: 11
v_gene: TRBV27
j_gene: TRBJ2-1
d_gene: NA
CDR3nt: TGTGCCAGCAGTTTTTCCGGTGAGCAGTTCTTC
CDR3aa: CASSFSGEQFF

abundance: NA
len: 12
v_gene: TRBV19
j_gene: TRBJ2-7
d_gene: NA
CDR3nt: TGTGCCAGTAGTAGGGGACAATGGGAGCAGTACTTC
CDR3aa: CASSRGQWEQYF

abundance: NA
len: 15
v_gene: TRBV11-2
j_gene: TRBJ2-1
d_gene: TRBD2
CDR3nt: TGTGCCAGCAGCTTAGGCCGGGGGGGAAACAATGAGCAGTTCTTC
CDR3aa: CASSLGRGGNNEQFF

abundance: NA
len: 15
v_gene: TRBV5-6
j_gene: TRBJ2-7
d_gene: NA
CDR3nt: TGTGCCAGCAGCTATTCTGACGACAGAGCTTACGAGCAGTACTTC
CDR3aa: CASSYSDDRAYEQYF

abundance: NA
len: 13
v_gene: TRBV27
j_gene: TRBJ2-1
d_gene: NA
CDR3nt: TGTGCCAGCAGCCTGGGACTCAACAATGAGCAGTTCTTC
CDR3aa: CASSLGLNNEQFF

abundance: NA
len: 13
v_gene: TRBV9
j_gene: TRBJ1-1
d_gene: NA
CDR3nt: TGTGCCAGCAGCGTAACAGGGAACACTGAAGCTTTCTTT
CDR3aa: CASSVTGNTEAFF

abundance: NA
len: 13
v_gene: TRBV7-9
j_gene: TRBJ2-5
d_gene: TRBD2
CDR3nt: TGTGCCAGCAGCGCCTCGGGGGGAGAGACCCAGTACTTC
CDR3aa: CASSASGGETQYF

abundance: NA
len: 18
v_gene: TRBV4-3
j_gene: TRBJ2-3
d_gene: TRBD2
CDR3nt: TGCGCCAGCAGCCAAGATGGGTGGCGGGGGGGAGGCACAGATACGCAGTATTTT
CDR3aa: CASSQDGWRGGGTDTQYF

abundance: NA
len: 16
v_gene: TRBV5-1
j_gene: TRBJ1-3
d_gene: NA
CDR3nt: TGCGCCAGCAGCCAAACCATCGTACAGGGTGGAAACACCATATATTTT
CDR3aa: CASSQTIVQGGNTIYF

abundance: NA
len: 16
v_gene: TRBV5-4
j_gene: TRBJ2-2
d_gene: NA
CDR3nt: TGTGCCAGCAGCTTGGCGCCAGGGGTTTTCACCGGGGAGCTGTTTTTT
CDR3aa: CASSLAPGVFTGELFF

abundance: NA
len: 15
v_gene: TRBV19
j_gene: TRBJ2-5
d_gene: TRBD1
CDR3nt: TGTGCCAGTAGTCCCCAGACAGGGGGCGTAGAGACCCAGTACTTC
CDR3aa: CASSPQTGGVETQYF

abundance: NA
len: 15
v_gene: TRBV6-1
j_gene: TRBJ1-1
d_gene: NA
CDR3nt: TGTGCCAGCAGTGAATGGGGCAGGGCGAACACTGAAGCTTTCTTT
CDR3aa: CASSEWGRANTEAFF

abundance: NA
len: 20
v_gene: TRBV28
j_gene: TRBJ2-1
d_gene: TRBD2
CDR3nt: TGTGCCAGCAGTTTAAGGTCCCCTAGACTAGCAGAGCCATCCTACAATGAGCAGTTCTTC
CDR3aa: CASSLRSPRLAEPSYNEQFF

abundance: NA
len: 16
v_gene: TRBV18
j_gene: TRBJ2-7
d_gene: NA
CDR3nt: TGTGCCAGCTCACCTCTCGCCAGGGGGGCCGCCTACGAGCAGTACTTC
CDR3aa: CASSPLARGAAYEQYF

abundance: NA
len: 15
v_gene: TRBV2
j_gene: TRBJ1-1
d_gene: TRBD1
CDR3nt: TGTGCCAGCAGTGGGGACAGGGGCGCGGACACTGAAGCTTTCTTT
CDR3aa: CASSGDRGADTEAFF

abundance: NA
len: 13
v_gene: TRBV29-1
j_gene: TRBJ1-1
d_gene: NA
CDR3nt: TGCAGCGCTTACAACGGGATGAACACTGAAGCTTTCTTT
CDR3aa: CSAYNGMNTEAFF

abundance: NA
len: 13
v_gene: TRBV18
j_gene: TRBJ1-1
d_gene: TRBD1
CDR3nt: TGTGCCAGCTCCCTACAGGGGATTGATGAAGCTTTCTTT
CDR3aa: CASSLQGIDEAFF

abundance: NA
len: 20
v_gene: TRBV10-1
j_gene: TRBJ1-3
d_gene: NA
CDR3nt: TGCGCCAGCAGTAAACCAGACTCCCAGGGGTCCTACTACTCTGGAAACACCATATATTTT
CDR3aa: CASSKPDSQGSYYSGNTIYF

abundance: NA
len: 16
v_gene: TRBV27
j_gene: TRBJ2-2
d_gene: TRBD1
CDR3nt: TGTGCCAGCAGTTTCATTTTAAAAGGGGGCAGCGGGGAGCTGTTTTTT
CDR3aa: CASSFILKGGSGELFF

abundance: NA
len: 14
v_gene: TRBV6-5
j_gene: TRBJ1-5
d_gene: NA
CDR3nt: TGTGCCAGCAGTAATTCAGGGGGCAATCAGCCCCAGCATTTT
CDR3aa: CASSNSGGNQPQHF

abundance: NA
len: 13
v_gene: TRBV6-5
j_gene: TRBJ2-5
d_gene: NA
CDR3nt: TGTGCCAGCAGCCTCGGCGGGGAGGAGACCCGGTACTTC
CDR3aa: CASSLGGEETRYF

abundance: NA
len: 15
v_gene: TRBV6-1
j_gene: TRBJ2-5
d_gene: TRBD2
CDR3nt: TGTGCCAGCAGTGAACTAGCGGGGGGGCAAGAGACCCAGTACTTC
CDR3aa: CASSELAGGQETQYF

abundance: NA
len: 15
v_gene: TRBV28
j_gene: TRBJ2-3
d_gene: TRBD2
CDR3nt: TGTGCCAGCATCCCATCTAGCGGGAGCACAGATACGCAGTATTTT
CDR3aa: CASIPSSGSTDTQYF

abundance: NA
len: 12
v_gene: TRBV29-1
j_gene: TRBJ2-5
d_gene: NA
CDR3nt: TGCAGCGTTGTGCCTAGCGAAGAGACCCAGTACTTC
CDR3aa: CSVVPSEETQYF

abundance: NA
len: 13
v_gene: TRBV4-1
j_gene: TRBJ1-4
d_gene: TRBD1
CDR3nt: TGCGCAACTGGACAGGTTGCTAATGAAAAACTGTTTTTT
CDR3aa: CATGQVANEKLFF

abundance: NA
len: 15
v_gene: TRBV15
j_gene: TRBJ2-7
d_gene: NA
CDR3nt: TGTGCCACCAGCAGAGATCAGGCCAGTTCCTACGAGCAGTACTTC
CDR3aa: CATSRDQASSYEQYF

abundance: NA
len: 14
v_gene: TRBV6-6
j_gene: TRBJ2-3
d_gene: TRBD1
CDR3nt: TGTGCCAGCAGGCGGACAGGGAGCACAGATACGCAGTATTTT
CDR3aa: CASRRTGSTDTQYF